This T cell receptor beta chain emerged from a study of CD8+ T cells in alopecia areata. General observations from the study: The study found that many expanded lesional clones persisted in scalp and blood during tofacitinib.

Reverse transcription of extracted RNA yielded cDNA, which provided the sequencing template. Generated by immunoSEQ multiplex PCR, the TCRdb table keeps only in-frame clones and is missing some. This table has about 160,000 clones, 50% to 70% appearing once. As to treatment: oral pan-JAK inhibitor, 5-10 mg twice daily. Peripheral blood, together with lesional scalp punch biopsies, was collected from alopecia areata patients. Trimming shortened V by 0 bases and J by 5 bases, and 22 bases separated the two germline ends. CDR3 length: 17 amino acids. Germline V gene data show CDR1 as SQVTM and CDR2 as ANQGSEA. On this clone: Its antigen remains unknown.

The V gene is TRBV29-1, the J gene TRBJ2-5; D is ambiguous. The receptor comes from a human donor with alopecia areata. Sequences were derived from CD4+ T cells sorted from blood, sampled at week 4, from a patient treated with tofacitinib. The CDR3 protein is CSVEDRQRSVMAETQYF. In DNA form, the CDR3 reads TGCAGCGTTGAAGATCGTCAAAGGTCAGTCATGGCGGAGACCCAGTACTTC. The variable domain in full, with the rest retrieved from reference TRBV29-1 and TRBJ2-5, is SAVISQKPSRDICQRGTSLTIQCQVDSQVTMMFWYRQQPGQSLTLIATANQGSEATYESGFVIDKFPISRPNLTFSTLTVSNMSPEDSSIYLCSVEDRQRSVMAETQYFGPGTRLLVL.